This TCR beta chain was sequenced for a study of beta chain features in type 1 diabetes. As for the study in general: The patients were much like the healthy donors in age, gender and cell yields. Study results and limitations: All four CD4+ subsets from Type 1 diabetes patients carried moderately but significantly shorter TCRB CDR3s. Fewer insertions but more deletions were seen at VDJ junctions in type 1 diabetes patients.

Every isolated RNA sample was fully reverse transcribed, so sequencing captured expressed TCRB transcripts. Naive, central memory and regulatory T cell samples produced a mean of approximately 3.6 million reads. TCRdb's table, derived via immunoSEQ multiplex PCR, lists solely in-frame clones and lacks some. The sample consists of 680,000 or so clones, around 15% of them appearing once. Post-sort purity exceeded 95% for all sorted populations. This clone has only a few counts. What it binds is not known. Germline CDR1 and CDR2: SGHRS and YFSETQ. This CDR3 comprises 15 residues. The junction had 3 bases not matched to a gene; V was cut back by 0 bases and J by 5 bases.

The chain combines TRBV5-1 with TRBJ2-7; 12 bases agree with TRBD1. What was sequenced was naive CD4+ T cells from blood. The TCR comes from a man younger than 30 with type 1 diabetes. The CDR3 loop is CASSLGGTGGDEQYF. CDR3 DNA: TGCGCCAGCAGCTTGGGAGGGACAGGGGGCGACGAGCAGTACTTC. Supplemented by reference TRBV5-1 and TRBJ2-7, the full variable domain reads KAGVTQTPRYLIKTRGQQVTLSCSPISGHRSVSWYQQTPGQGLQFLFEYFSETQRNKGNFPGRFSGRQFSNSRSEMNVSTLELGDSALYLCASSLGGTGGDEQYFGPGTRLTVT.